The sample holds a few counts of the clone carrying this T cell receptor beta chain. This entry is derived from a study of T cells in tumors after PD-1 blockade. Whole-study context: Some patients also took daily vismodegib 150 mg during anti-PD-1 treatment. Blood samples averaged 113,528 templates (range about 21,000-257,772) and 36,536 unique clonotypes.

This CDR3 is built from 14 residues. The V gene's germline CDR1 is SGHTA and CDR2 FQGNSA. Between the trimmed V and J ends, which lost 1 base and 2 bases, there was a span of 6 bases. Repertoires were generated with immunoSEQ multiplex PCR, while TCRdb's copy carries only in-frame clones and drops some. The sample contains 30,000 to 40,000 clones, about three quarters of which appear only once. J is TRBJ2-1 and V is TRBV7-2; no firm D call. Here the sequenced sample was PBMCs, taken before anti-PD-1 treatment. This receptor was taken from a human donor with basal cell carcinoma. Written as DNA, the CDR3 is TGTGCCAGCAGCTTAGACAAGACCTACAATGAGCAGTTCTTC. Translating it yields CASSLDKTYNEQFF.